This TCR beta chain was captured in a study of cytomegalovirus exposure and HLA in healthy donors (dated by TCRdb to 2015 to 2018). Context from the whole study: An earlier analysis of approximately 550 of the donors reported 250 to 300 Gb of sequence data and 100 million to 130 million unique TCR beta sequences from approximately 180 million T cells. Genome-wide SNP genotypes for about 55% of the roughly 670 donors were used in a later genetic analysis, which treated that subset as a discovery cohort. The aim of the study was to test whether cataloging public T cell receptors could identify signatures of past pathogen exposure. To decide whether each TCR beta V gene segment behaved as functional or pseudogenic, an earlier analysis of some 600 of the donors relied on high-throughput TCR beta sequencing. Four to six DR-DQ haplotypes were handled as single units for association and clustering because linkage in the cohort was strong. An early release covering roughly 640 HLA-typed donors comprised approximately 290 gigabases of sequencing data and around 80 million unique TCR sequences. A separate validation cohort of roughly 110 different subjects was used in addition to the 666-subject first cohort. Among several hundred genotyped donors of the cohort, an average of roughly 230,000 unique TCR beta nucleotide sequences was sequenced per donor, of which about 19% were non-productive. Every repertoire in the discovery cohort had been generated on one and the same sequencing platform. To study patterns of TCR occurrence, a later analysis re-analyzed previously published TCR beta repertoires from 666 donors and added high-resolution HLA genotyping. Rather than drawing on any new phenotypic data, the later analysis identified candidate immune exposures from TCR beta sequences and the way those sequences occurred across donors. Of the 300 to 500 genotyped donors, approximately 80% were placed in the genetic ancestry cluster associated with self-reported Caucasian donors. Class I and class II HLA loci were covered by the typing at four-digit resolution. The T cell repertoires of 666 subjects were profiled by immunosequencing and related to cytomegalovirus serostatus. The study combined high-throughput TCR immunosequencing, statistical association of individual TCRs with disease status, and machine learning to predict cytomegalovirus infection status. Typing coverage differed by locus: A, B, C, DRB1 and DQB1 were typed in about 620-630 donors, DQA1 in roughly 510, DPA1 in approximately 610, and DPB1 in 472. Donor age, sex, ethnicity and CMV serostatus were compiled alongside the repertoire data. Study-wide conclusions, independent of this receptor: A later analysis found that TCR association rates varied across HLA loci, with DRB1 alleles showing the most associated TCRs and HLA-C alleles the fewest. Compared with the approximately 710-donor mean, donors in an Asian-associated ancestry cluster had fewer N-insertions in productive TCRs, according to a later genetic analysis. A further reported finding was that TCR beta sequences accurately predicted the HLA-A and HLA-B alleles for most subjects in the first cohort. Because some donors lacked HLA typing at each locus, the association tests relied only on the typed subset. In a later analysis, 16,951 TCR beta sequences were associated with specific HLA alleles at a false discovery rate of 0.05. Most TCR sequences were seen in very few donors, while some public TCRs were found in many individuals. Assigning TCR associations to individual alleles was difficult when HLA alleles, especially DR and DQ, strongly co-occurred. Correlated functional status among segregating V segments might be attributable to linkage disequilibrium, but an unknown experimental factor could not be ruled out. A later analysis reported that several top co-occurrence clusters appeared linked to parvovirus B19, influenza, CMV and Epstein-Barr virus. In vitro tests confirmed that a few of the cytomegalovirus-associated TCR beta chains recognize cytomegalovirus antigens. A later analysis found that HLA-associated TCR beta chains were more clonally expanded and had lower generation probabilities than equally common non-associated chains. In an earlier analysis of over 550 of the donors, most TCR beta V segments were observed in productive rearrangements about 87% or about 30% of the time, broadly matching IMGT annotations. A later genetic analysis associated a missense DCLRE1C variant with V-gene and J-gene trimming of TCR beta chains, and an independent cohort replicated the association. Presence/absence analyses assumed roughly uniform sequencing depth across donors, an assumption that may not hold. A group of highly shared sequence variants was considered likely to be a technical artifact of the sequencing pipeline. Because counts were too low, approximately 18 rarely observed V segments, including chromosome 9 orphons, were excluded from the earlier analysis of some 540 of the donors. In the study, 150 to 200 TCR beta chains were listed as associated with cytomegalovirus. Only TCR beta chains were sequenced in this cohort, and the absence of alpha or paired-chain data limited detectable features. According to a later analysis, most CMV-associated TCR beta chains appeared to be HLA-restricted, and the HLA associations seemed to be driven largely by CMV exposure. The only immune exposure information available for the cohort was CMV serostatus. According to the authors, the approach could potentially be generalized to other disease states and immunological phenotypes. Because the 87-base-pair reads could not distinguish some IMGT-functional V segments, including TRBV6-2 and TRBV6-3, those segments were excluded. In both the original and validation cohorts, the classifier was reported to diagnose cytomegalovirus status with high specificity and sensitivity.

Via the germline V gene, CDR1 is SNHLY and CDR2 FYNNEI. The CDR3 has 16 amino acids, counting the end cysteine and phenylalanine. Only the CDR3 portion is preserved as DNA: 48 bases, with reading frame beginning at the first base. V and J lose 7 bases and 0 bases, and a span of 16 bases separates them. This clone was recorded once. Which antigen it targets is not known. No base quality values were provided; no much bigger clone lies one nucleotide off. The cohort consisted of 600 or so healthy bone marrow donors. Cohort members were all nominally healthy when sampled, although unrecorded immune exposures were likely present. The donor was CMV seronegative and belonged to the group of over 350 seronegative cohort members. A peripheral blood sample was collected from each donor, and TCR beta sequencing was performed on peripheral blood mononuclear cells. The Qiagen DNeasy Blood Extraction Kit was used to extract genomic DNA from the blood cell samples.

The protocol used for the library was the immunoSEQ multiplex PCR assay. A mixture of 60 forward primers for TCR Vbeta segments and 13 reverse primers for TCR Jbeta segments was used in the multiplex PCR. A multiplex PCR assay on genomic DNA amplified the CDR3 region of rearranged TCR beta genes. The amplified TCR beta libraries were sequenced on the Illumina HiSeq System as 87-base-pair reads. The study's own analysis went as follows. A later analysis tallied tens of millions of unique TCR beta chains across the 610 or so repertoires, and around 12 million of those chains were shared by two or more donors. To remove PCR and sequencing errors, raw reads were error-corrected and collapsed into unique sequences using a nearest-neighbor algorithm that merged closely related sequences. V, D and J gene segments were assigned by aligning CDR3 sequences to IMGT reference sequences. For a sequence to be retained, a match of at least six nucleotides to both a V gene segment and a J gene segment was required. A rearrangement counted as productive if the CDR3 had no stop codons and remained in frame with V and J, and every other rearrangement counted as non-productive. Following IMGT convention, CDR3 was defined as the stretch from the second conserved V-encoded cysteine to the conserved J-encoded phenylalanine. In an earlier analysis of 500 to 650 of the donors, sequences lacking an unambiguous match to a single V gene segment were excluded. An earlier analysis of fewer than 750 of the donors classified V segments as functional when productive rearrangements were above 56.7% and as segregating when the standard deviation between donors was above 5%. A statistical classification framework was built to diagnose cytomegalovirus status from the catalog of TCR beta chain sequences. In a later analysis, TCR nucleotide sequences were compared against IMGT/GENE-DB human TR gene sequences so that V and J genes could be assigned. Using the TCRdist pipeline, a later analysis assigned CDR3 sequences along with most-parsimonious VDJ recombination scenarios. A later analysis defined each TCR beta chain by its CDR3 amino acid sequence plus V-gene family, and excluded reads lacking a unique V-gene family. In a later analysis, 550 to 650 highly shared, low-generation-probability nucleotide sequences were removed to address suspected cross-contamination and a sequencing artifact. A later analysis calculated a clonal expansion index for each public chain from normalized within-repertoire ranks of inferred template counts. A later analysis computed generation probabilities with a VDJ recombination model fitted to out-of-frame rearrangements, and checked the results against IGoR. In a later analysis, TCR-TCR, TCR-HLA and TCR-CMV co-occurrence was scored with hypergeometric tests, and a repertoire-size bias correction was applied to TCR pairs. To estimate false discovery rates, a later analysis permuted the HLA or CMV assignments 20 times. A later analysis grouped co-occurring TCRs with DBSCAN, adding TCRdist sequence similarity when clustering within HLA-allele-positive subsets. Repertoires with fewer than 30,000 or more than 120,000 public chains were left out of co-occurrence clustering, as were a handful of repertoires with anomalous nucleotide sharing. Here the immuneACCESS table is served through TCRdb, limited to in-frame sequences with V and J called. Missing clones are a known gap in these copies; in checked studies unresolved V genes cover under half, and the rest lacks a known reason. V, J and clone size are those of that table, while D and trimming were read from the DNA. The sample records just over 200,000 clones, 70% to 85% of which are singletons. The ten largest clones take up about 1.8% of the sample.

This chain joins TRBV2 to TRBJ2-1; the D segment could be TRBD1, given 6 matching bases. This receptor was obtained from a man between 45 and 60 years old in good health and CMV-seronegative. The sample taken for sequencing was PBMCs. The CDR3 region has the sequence CASMNRAPSSYNEQFF. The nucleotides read TGTGCCAGCATGAACAGGGCGCCGAGCTCCTACAATGAGCAGTTCTTC. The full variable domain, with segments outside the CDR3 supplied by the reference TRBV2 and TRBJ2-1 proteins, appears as EPEVTQTPSHQVTQMGQEVILRCVPISNHLYFYWYRQILGQKVEFLVSFYNNEISEKSEIFDDQFSVERPDGSNFTLKIRSTKLEDSAMYFCASMNRAPSSYNEQFFGPGTRLTVL.